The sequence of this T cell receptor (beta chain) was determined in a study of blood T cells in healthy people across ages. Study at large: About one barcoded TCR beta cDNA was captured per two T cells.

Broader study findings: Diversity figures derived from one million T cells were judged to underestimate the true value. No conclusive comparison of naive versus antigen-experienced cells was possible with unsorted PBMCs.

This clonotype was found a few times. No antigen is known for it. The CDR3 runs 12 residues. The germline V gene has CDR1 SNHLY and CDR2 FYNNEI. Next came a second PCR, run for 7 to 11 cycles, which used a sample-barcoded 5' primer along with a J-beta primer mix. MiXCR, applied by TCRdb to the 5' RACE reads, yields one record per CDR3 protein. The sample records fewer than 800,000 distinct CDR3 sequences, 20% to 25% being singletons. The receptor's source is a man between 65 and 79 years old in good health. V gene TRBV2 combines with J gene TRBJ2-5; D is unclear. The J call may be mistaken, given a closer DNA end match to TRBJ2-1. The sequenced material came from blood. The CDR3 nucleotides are TGTGCCAGCAGTGTTAGTTTAGATGAGCAGTTCTTC. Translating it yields CASSVSLDEQFF.